One sample yielded the 9 T cell receptor beta chains listed below, sequenced in a study of T cells in Graves' hyperthyroidism and ophthalmopathy. The source material, RNA transcripts, was used to amplify TCR beta CDR3 regions. A set of HTBI primers served as the primers for a first-round RT-PCR of the TCR CDR3. TCRdb independently ran MiXCR on the multiplex PCR reads; one entry per CDR3 protein. The sample shows about half a million distinct CDR3 sequences, 20% to 25% of them seen only once. The sequenced material came from blood. The source of these receptors is a woman in her 70s with Graves' ophthalmopathy.

The chain couples TRBV6-2 or TRBV6-3 to TRBJ1-2; 7 bases map to TRBD1. The CDR3 contains 13 residues. Trimming removed 6 bases from V and 2 bases from J; junction bases left unmatched: 3. The V gene's germline CDR1 is MNHEY and CDR2 SVGEGT. Here the CDR3 reads CASRRDSNYGYTF. The DNA for the CDR3 is TGTGCCAGCAGGAGGGACAGCAACTATGGCTACACCTTC.

This clonotype was counted between two and nine times. V is TRBV12-5 and J is TRBJ1-5, with 7 bases fitting TRBD1. V was clipped by 10 bases and J by 7 bases; unmatched bases: 7. This CDR3 is built from 12 residues. Germline-derived CDR1 and CDR2 are LGHNT and FRNRAP. The CDR3 loop reads CAMRGRGQPQHF. Written as DNA, the CDR3 is TGTGCTATGAGGGGGCGCGGACAGCCCCAGCATTTT. Supplemented by reference TRBV12-5 and TRBJ1-5, the full variable domain reads DARVTQTPRHKVTEMGQEVTMRCQPILGHNTVFWYRQTMMQGLELLAYFRNRAPLDDSGMPKDRFSAEMPDATLATLKIQPSEPRDSAVYFCAMRGRGQPQHFGDGTRLSIL.

In its sample, this clonotype was seen many times. The chain combines TRBV3-1 with TRBJ2-5; D is undetermined. Germline assignment: CDR1 LGHDT and CDR2 YNNKEL (reference sequence). CDR3 size: 11 residues. Trimming left V 4 bases short and J 4 bases short, with 4 bases between. As DNA, the CDR3 is TGTGCCAGCAGCCGGGCAGAGACCCAGTACTTC. It encodes CASSRAETQYF.

This clonotype was counted a few times. This rearrangement joins TRBV7-9 to TRBJ2-5; D may correspond to TRBD1 or TRBD2 (5 bases each). This CDR3 has 16 residues. V was trimmed by 1 base and J by 5 bases, leaving 17 bases between them. From germline, CDR1 is SEHNR and CDR2 FQNEAQ (reference sequence). The CDR3 DNA reads as TGTGCCAGCAGCTTAGATCGGGGCGGATCCCGGGAGACCCAGTACTTC. It is translated as CASSLDRGGSRETQYF.

This clonotype was seen repeatedly, ten times or more. V and J are TRBV5-6 and TRBJ1-1, with TRBD1 identical over 7 bases. CDR3 length: 14 residues. Germline V lookup: CDR1 SGHDT, CDR2 YYEEEE. The V gene end was trimmed by 2 bases and the J gene end by 4 bases; junction bases not matched to a gene: 5. In DNA form, the CDR3 reads TGTGCCAGCAGCTTACTACAGGGGCCCACTGAAGCTTTCTTT. This codes for CASSLLQGPTEAFF.

This clonotype was counted ten times or more. This chain joins TRBV2 and TRBJ2-1; 10 bases agree with TRBD2. J was trimmed by 4 bases and V by 11 bases; bases with no gene match: 11. CDR3 length: 15 amino acids. Germline V CDR1 and CDR2: SNHLY, FYNNEI. The CDR3 spells CAGSPATSGYNEQFF. In DNA, the CDR3 is TGTGCCGGAAGCCCGGCGACTAGCGGGTACAATGAGCAGTTCTTC.

On this clonotype itself: A much larger clone is a single base away; this may be a read error. The chain employs TRBV27 and TRBJ2-5; D might be TRBD1 (6 bases). This CDR3 is built from 16 residues. Germline values: CDR1 MNHEY, CDR2 SMNVEV (reference sequence). The CDR3 DNA is TGTGCCAGCAGTCCGAGGGGACACGGACGACAAGAGACCCGGTACTTC. This codes for CASSPRGHGRQETRYF.

This clonotype was picked up many times. The genes are TRBV18 and TRBJ2-1; perhaps TRBD2 as D (5 bases). Germline V CDR1 and CDR2: KGHSH, LQKENI. V was pared by 4 bases and J by 5 bases, with 12 bases between. CDR3 length equals 14 residues. The CDR3 loop is CASSLVGLHNEQFF. The CDR3 region has the DNA TGTGCCAGCTCACTGGTAGGACTCCACAATGAGCAGTTCTTC.

The chain recombines TRBV20-1 with TRBJ2-1; 9 bases map to TRBD2. The CDR3 extends over 15 amino acids. Per germline, CDR1 DFQATT and CDR2 SNEGSKA (reference sequence). The ends lost 0 bases at V and 6 bases at J; junction bases unmatched: 6. The CDR3 DNA follows: TGCAGTGCTAGAGATCTAGCGGGAATAGGCAATGAGCAGTTCTTC. It translates to CSARDLAGIGNEQFF.